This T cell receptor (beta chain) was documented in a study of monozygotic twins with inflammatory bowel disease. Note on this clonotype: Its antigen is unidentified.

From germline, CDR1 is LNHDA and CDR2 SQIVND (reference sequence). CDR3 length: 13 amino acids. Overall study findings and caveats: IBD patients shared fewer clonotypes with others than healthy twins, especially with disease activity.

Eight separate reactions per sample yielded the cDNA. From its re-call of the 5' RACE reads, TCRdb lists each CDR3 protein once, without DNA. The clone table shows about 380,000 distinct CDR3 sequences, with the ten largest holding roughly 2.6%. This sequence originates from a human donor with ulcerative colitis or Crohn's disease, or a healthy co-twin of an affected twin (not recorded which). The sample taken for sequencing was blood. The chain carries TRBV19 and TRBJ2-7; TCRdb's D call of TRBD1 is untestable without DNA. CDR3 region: CASNWGTGYEQYF.